This T cell receptor beta chain emerged from a study of identical twins. Study results and caveats: Alpha sequences that were out-of-frame and twin-shared showed an excess of low generation probability. Sequences that were beta out-of-frame showed weaker excess twin sharing.

After template switching added a universal primer site, the resulting cDNA carried unique molecular identifiers. TCRdb passed the 5' RACE reads through MiXCR, listing each CDR3 protein once. In the table there are under 300,000 distinct CDR3 sequences, roughly an eighth of which are singletons. This clonotype has only a few counts. Its specificity is not known. Germline V gene sequence: CDR1 LNHNV, CDR2 YYDKDF (reference sequence). With 0 bases removed from V and 5 bases from J, the gap between germline ends came to 10 bases. The CDR3 totals 15 residues. The TCR sequence derives from a woman under 30 in good health. The sequencing sample was made of memory (CD45RO+) T cells sorted from blood. The V call is TRBV15, the J call TRBJ2-2, with D perhaps matching TRBD1 (5 bases). CDR3 region: CATSRDLSGTGELFF. The CDR3 DNA reads as TGTGCCACCAGCAGAGATCTTTCAGGGACCGGGGAGCTGTTTTTT.